The entry that follows covers one T cell receptor (beta chain) sequence. The data derive from a study of T-cell reconstitution after alpha-beta-depleted transplantation in children. The ends were cut back, 2 bases at V and 5 bases at J, with 12 bases in the middle. This CDR3 has 14 amino acids. CDR1 SEHNR and CDR2 FQNEAQ come from the germline V gene (reference sequence). Unique molecular identifiers tagged the TCRbeta library. TCRdb processed the PCR reads anew with MiXCR; each CDR3 protein has one entry. The sample includes a few hundred thousand distinct CDR3 sequences, roughly a quarter of them seen just once.

This TCR was recovered from a boy in the first two years of life with Wiskott-Aldrich syndrome, due to receive a stem cell transplant. The V gene is TRBV7-9, the J gene TRBJ1-1, with D unclear. Specimen: PBMCs, collected before TCRalphabeta/CD19-depleted stem cell transplant. In DNA, the CDR3 is TGTGCCAGCAGCTTAATGTGGGCCGGGACTGAAGCTTTCTTT. Its translation is CASSLMWAGTEAFF.